This T cell receptor (beta chain) was sequenced during a study of cytomegalovirus exposure and HLA in healthy donors. In germline, CDR1 is SGDLS, CDR2 YYNGEE. The CDR3 totals 13 residues. Trimming removed 3 bases at V and 4 bases at J, with 7 bases between. General observations from the study: Later analysis demonstrated an association between a missense DCLRE1C variant and TCR beta V- and J-gene trimming.

PCR used 60 Vbeta primers and 13 Jbeta primers. Method: immunoSEQ multiplex PCR; TCRdb's copy keeps in-frame clones and lacks some. The table records around 58,000 clones, 65% to 80% of them present only once. The donors, nominally healthy at sampling, likely had unrecorded immune exposures. Details on this clone: Its target is not known.

The gene calls are TRBV9 and TRBJ2-2; D unclear. The clonotype was recovered from a female donor in good health and CMV-seronegative. Material for sequencing was PBMCs. The CDR3 protein is CASSGTFTGELFF. DNA for the CDR3: TGTGCCAGCAGCGGAACATTCACCGGGGAGCTGTTTTTT.